This T cell receptor beta chain was sequenced in a study of CD8 T cells in ankylosing spondylitis. Regarding the study as a whole: It appeared that ankylosing spondylitis blood was characterized by a TCR beta motif of about 8 highly homologous variants. Within matched ankylosing spondylitis synovial fluid, disease-linked clones were reportedly significantly enriched.

Trimming took off 4 bases at V and 1 base at J, with 8 bases between the two ends. The CDR3 has 13 amino acids. Germline V lookup: CDR1 SQVTM, CDR2 ANQGSEA. This clonotype was detected ten times or more. Its antigen is not known. In TCRdb, the 5' RACE reads were re-called with MiXCR into one record per CDR3 protein. The sample has about 330,000 distinct CDR3 sequences, 8% seen once. This chain joins TRBV29-1 and TRBJ2-4; possibly TRBD1 for D (5 bases). What was sequenced was blood, either unsorted or a sorted T cell fraction (not recorded which). The TCR was taken from a male donor with ankylosing spondylitis. CDR3 in amino acids: CSVGQPAKNIQYF. The CDR3 bases are TGCAGCGTTGGACAGCCGGCCAAAAACATTCAGTACTTC.